These 32 T cell receptor beta chains were all obtained from the same sample, sequenced in a study of cytomegalovirus exposure and HLA in healthy donors. The repertoire was sequenced with immunoSEQ multiplex PCR; TCRdb's copy has only in-frame clones and lacks some. The data hold about 130,000 clones, with 85% to 90% observed a single time. The material sequenced was PBMCs. Every receptor here comes from a man aged 25-40 years in good health and CMV-seronegative.

The chain has TRBV11-2 and TRBJ2-4; 7 positions match TRBD2. From germline, CDR1 is SGHAT and CDR2 FQNNGV. The V and J ends lost 4 bases and 0 bases, in that order; junction bases with no gene match: 12. The CDR3 runs 18 residues. The CDR3 DNA is TGTGCCAGCAGCTCCCAGCGGGACCAGACCCTAGCCAAAAACATTCAGTACTTC. Amino acid sequence: CASSSQRDQTLAKNIQYF.

This chain links TRBV7-2 with TRBJ1-2, with TRBD1 identical over 7 bases. Germline-derived CDR1 and CDR2 are SGHTA and FQGNSA. The V gene end was trimmed by 2 bases and the J gene end by 8 bases; junction bases not matched to a gene: 11. The CDR3 runs to 15 residues. CDR3 region: CASSLSPGTVSGYTF. The DNA for the CDR3 is TGTGCCAGCAGCTTAAGCCCGGGGACAGTCTCAGGCTACACCTTC.

The V and J genes are TRBV6-6 and TRBJ2-7; 8 nucleotides align to TRBD1. Unmatched junction bases numbered 6, after V lost 0 bases and J lost 2 bases. Germline V gene data show CDR1 as MNHNY and CDR2 as SVGAGI (reference sequence). The CDR3 has 16 amino acids. CDR3 amino acids: CASSYSKGQAAYEQYF. CDR3 sequence (DNA): TGTGCCAGCAGTTACTCAAAGGGACAGGCAGCCTACGAGCAGTACTTC.

The chain carries TRBV5-6 and TRBJ2-7; TRBD1 might be the D (6 bases). V was cut by 5 bases and J by 5 bases, with 14 bases left in between. The CDR3 totals 13 residues. Germline values: CDR1 SGHDT, CDR2 YYEEEE. CDR3 bases: TGTGCCAGCAGTCCAGGGGCCCCCGACGAGCAGTACTTC. This encodes CASSPGAPDEQYF.

The rearrangement links TRBV27 to TRBJ2-3, with TRBD2 matching over 8 bases. V was clipped by 0 bases and J by 2 bases; unmatched bases: 4. This CDR3 has 16 residues. CDR1 is MNHEY, CDR2 SMNVEV, per germline (reference sequence). The CDR3 region is CASSLSRGAYTDTQYF. CDR3 DNA sequence: TGTGCCAGCAGTTTATCGCGGGGGGCCTACACAGATACGCAGTATTTT.

This chain uses TRBV11-3 with TRBJ2-2, with a possible D match to TRBD2 (5 bases). With 5 bases removed from V and 5 bases from J, the gap between germline ends came to 9 bases. The CDR3 is made up of 13 amino acids. Germline-derived CDR1 and CDR2 are SGHNT and YENEEA. The CDR3 DNA sequence: TGTGCCAGCAGCCCCCGAGGGACCGGGGAGCTGTTTTTT. It yields the protein CASSPRGTGELFF.

This CDR3 is CASSQEDRSSYNEQFF. The DNA of the CDR3 is TGTGCCAGCAGCCAAGAGGACAGGAGCTCCTACAATGAGCAGTTCTTC. The chain uses TRBV4-2 and TRBJ2-1; 7 bases line up with TRBD1. The CDR3 totals 16 residues. CDR1 is LGHNA, CDR2 YNFKEQ, per germline. V was pared by 0 bases and J by 0 bases, with 2 bases of the junction left unmatched.

The chain recombines TRBV7-6 with TRBJ2-7; a possible D gene is TRBD1 (6 bases). V was clipped by 5 bases and J by 4 bases, with 18 bases between them. There are 15 residues in the CDR3. The V gene's germline CDR1 is SGHVS and CDR2 FNYEAQ. The DNA of the CDR3 is TGTGCCAGCAGCGACGGAACAGGGTTGTTATACGAGCAGTACTTC. It codes for CASSDGTGLLYEQYF.

This clone was seen a few times. The genes are TRBV4-3 and TRBJ2-7; D remains ambiguous. Germline CDR1 LGHNA, CDR2 YSLEER. With 1 base removed from V and 5 bases from J, the gap between germline ends came to 12 bases. CDR3 length equals 14 residues. DNA of the CDR3: TGCGCCAGCAGCCAAGGGCCAGGAACTGACGAGCAGTACTTC. Translating it yields CASSQGPGTDEQYF.

The V call is TRBV5-8, the J call TRBJ2-2; TRBD1 agrees at 8 bases. The V gene's germline CDR1 is SGHTS and CDR2 YDEGEE. V shed 4 bases, J shed 7 bases, and the junction held 6 bases outside the gene matches. This CDR3 comprises 14 residues. The CDR3 coding sequence is TGTGCCAGCAGCATATGGGACAGGCTCGGGGAGCTGTTTTTT. Its translation: CASSIWDRLGELFF.

About this clone: The sample carries other DNA sequences with the same CDR3. This chain connects TRBV7-9 to TRBJ2-7, with TRBD2 as a possible D gene (5 bases). V lost 5 bases, J lost 2 bases, and 13 bases lay in between. The CDR3 sequence is 14 residues long. Germline V lookup: CDR1 SEHNR, CDR2 FQNEAQ (reference sequence). The CDR3 is CASSPPGLTYEQYF. CDR3 DNA sequence: TGTGCCAGCAGCCCCCCAGGACTTACCTACGAGCAGTACTTC.

J is TRBJ1-2 and V is TRBV6-6; D is unclear. Per the germline V gene, CDR1 is MNHNY and CDR2 is SVGAGI (reference sequence). Trimming left V 6 bases short and J 8 bases short, with 13 bases between. This CDR3 contains 12 residues. DNA of the CDR3: TGTGCCAGCAGGGACGGGGTTACGGGCTACACCTTC. Its protein product is CASRDGVTGYTF.

This chain joins TRBV27 and TRBJ1-1; D may be TRBD1 (5 bases). The CDR3 totals 14 residues. Germline assignment: CDR1 MNHEY and CDR2 SMNVEV (reference sequence). V lost 6 bases to trimming and J lost 3 bases, with 14 bases between them. The CDR3 bases are TGTGCCAGCAGGACCAGGGTTGGAGACACTGAAGCTTTCTTT. It codes for CASRTRVGDTEAFF.

The chain uses TRBV7-9 and TRBJ1-1, with D possibly matching TRBD1 (5 bases). This CDR3 has 15 residues. V was shortened by 5 bases and J by 3 bases, with 16 bases between the two germline ends. In germline, CDR1 is SEHNR, CDR2 FQNEAQ (reference sequence). The CDR3 DNA follows: TGTGCCAGCAGCCCCGCGCAGGGTAAGGACACTGAAGCTTTCTTT. Protein product: CASSPAQGKDTEAFF. The variable domain in full, with the rest retrieved from reference TRBV7-9 and TRBJ1-1, is DTGVSQNPRHKITKRGQNVTFRCDPISEHNRLYWYRQTLGQGPEFLTYFQNEAQLEKSRLLSDRFSAERPKGSFSTLEIQRTEQGDSAMYLCASSPAQGKDTEAFFGQGTRLTVV.

The rearrangement joins TRBV6-5 to TRBJ1-1; 7 bases agree with TRBD1. Germline CDR1 is MNHEY and CDR2 is SVGAGI. V trimming: 5 bases; J trimming: 1 base; junction bases outside the gene matches: 4. The CDR3 totals 14 residues. CDR3 in amino acids: CASSPRDRNTEAFF. The CDR3 bases are TGTGCCAGCAGTCCCCGGGACAGGAACACTGAAGCTTTCTTT.

The V gene is TRBV7-9, the J gene TRBJ2-7; possibly TRBD1 for D (6 bases). Trimming cost V 2 bases and J 6 bases, with 14 bases left between them. CDR1 and CDR2 (germline): SEHNR, FQNEAQ (reference sequence). This CDR3 is built from 14 residues. CDR3 amino acids: CASSLTGPSGEQYF. CDR3 in DNA: TGTGCCAGCAGCTTAACAGGGCCGTCCGGCGAGCAGTACTTC.

This sequence joins TRBV5-1 and TRBJ2-1; 9 nucleotides match TRBD2. CDR3 length: 13 amino acids. Unmatched junction bases numbered 8, after V lost 4 bases and J lost 12 bases. CDR1 and CDR2 from the germline V gene are SGHRS and YFSETQ. This chain's CDR3 is CASSPLNSGGQFF. The CDR3 coding sequence is TGCGCCAGCAGCCCGCTTAATAGCGGGGGGCAGTTCTTC.

The chain has TRBV14 and TRBJ1-6; D possibly corresponds to TRBD1 (6 bases). This CDR3 has 14 amino acids. Germline V gene sequence: CDR1 SGHDN, CDR2 FVKESK. V lost 4 bases and J 9 bases, leaving 13 bases between the germline ends. The CDR3 DNA is TGTGCCAGCAGCCGCGGACAGTCTTTTTCACCCCTCCACTTT. This codes for CASSRGQSFSPLHF.

This clone has only one observation. J is TRBJ2-7 and V is TRBV9, with 10 bases lining up with TRBD1. The CDR3 totals 15 residues. V shed 4 bases, J shed 2 bases, and the junction held 6 bases outside the gene matches. Germline CDR1 reads SGDLS; CDR2 reads YYNGEE. CDR3 bases: TGTGCCAGCAGCCCCAGGACAGGGGGAACCTACGAGCAGTACTTC. As protein: CASSPRTGGTYEQYF.

The rearrangement links TRBV9 to TRBJ2-7; D call uncertain. This CDR3 is 13 amino acids long. Trimming cost V 3 bases and J 1 base, with 8 bases left between them. The germline V gene has CDR1 SGDLS and CDR2 YYNGEE. The CDR3 here is CASSGTPSYEQYF. For the CDR3, the DNA is TGTGCCAGCAGCGGAACACCTTCCTACGAGCAGTACTTC.

The gene calls are TRBV11-2 and TRBJ2-3; 9 bases agree with TRBD2. The germline V gene has CDR1 SGHAT and CDR2 FQNNGV. This CDR3 comprises 18 residues. The J segment lost 2 bases and the V segment lost 5 bases, leaving 14 bases of the junction unmatched. This CDR3 is CASSPSGASGVLTDTQYF. In nucleotides, the CDR3 is TGTGCCAGCAGCCCCTCAGGAGCTAGCGGGGTACTCACAGATACGCAGTATTTT.

The V and J genes are TRBV4-1 and TRBJ2-1, with 8 bases fitting TRBD1. V shed 4 bases, J shed 4 bases, and the junction held 6 bases outside the gene matches. Germline V gives CDR1 MGHRA, CDR2 YSYEKL. The CDR3 is made up of 15 amino acids. DNA of the CDR3: TGCGCCAGCAGCCGGGGGACAGGAGCATACAATGAGCAGTTCTTC. Its translation is CASSRGTGAYNEQFF.

The V gene is TRBV4-2, the J gene TRBJ1-5, with D unresolved. Germline CDR1 LGHNA, CDR2 YNFKEQ. There are 16 residues in the CDR3. Trimming pared 2 bases from V and 3 bases from J, leaving 14 bases between. The chain's CDR3 is CASSQTSGADNQPQHF. The CDR3 coding sequence is TGTGCCAGCAGCCAAACCTCGGGAGCCGACAATCAGCCCCAGCATTTT.

V gene TRBV28 combines with J gene TRBJ2-7, with D hard to call. Trimming removed 6 bases from V and 4 bases from J, with 7 bases in between. This CDR3 spans 11 amino acids. Germline V gene data show CDR1 as MDHEN and CDR2 as SYDVKM. The CDR3 nucleotides are TGTGCCAGCAGCTCACTTTACGAGCAGTACTTC. This sequence encodes CASSSLYEQYF.

The chain couples TRBV10-3 to TRBJ2-3; D call uncertain. The CDR3 has 12 residues. The germline V and J ends were trimmed by 7 bases and 3 bases, with 8 bases remaining between them. CDR1 ENHRY and CDR2 SYGVKD come from the germline V gene. The CDR3 protein is CAIKTATDTQYF. CDR3 coding DNA: TGTGCCATCAAAACAGCAACAGATACGCAGTATTTT.

The chain recombines TRBV4-3 with TRBJ1-1, with D perhaps TRBD1 (5 bases). V dropped 5 bases and J dropped 1 base, with 14 bases sitting between them. Germline-derived CDR1 and CDR2 are LGHNA and YSLEER. The CDR3 is 15 residues long. Here the CDR3 DNA reads TGCGCCAGCAGCATAGCGGGGAGGGGGAACACTGAAGCTTTCTTT. Amino acids: CASSIAGRGNTEAFF.

This clone is a singleton in its sample. The chain carries TRBV7-6 and TRBJ2-5; TRBD2 is a possible D gene (7 bases). The CDR3 spans 14 residues. CDR1 and CDR2 (germline): SGHVS, FNYEAQ. V lost 6 bases and J lost 4, with 15 bases in between. This chain's CDR3 is CASRSQGGGETQYF. The CDR3 DNA sequence: TGTGCCAGCAGATCACAGGGAGGGGGAGAGACCCAGTACTTC.

The chain couples TRBV7-2 to TRBJ1-1, with D uncertain. The CDR3 has 15 amino acids. Looked up from germline, CDR1 is SGHTA and CDR2 is FQGNSA. Trimming stripped 1 base from V and 5 bases from J, with 14 bases between. The CDR3 nucleotides read TGTGCCAGCAGCTTAGAATCGACAATTCGGACTGAAGCTTTCTTT. Translation gives CASSLESTIRTEAFF.

The chain employs TRBV6-1 and TRBJ1-4; perhaps TRBD1 as D (5 bases). CDR1 and CDR2 from the germline V gene are MNHNS and SASEGT. The CDR3 consists of 12 residues. The V end lost 9 bases, the J end lost 8 bases, and 13 bases lay between the germline ends. CDR3 protein: CASWGGEEKLFF. CDR3 sequence (DNA): TGTGCCAGTTGGGGGGGAGAAGAAAAACTGTTTTTT.

The J gene is TRBJ2-2, the V gene TRBV28; the D gene is possibly TRBD1 (5 bases). Trimming removed 7 bases from V and 4 bases from J, with 10 bases in between. Germline V gene lookup returns CDR1 MDHEN and CDR2 SYDVKM. The CDR3 spans 13 residues. CDR3 DNA: TGTGCCAGCACCCAGGGTGGCACCGGGGAGCTGTTTTTT. Residues: CASTQGGTGELFF. The entire variable domain, with the rest obtained from reference TRBV28 and TRBJ2-2, is as follows: DVKVTQSSRYLVKRTGEKVFLECVQDMDHENMFWYRQDPGLGLRLIYFSYDVKMKEKGDIPEGYSVSREKKERFSLILESASTNQTSMYLCASTQGGTGELFFGEGSRLTVL.

The table lists this clone with a few counts. This chain uses TRBV5-1 with TRBJ1-2; possible D gene TRBD1, 6 bases. CDR1 is SGHRS, CDR2 YFSETQ, per germline. The ends were cut back, 4 bases at V and 3 bases at J, with 13 bases in the middle. The CDR3 length is 14 residues. The CDR3 region is CASSVRAGDYGYTF. CDR3 DNA: TGCGCCAGCAGCGTTAGAGCAGGGGACTATGGCTACACCTTC. Based on the CDR3 plus reference TRBV5-1 and TRBJ1-2, the full variable domain is KAGVTQTPRYLIKTRGQQVTLSCSPISGHRSVSWYQQTPGQGLQFLFEYFSETQRNKGNFPGRFSGRQFSNSRSEMNVSTLELGDSALYLCASSVRAGDYGYTFGSGTRLTVV.

Here the CDR3 reads CASSLGGTLNQPQHF. The DNA for the CDR3 is TGTGCCAGCAGTTTAGGCGGGACGCTCAATCAGCCCCAGCATTTT. This chain joins TRBV28 and TRBJ1-5; D might be TRBD1 (5 bases). V gave up 2 bases and J gave up 3 bases, with 11 bases separating them. The CDR3 runs to 15 residues. Germline-derived CDR1 and CDR2 are MDHEN and SYDVKM.